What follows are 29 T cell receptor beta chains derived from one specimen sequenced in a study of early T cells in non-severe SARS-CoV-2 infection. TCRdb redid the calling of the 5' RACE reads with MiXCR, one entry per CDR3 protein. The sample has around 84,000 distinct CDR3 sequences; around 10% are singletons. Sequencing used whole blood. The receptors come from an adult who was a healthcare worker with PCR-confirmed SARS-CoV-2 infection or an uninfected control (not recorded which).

The chain's CDR3 is CASSLAGGLSSYEQYF. The CDR3 coding sequence is TGTGCCAGCAGCTTAGCTGGCGGACTTAGCTCCTACGAGCAGTACTTC. The chain combines TRBV7-9 with TRBJ2-7, with D perhaps matching TRBD2 (5 bases). V lost 0 bases, J lost 0 bases, and 12 bases lay in between. Germline V gene lookup returns CDR1 SEHNR and CDR2 FQNEAQ (reference sequence). CDR3 length: 16 residues.

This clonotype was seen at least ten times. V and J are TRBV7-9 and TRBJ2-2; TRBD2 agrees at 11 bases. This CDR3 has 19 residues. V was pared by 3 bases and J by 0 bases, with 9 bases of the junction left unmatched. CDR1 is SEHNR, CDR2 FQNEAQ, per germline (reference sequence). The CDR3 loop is CASSFSPLAGGPNTGELFF. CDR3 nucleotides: TGTGCCAGCAGCTTTAGCCCGCTAGCGGGGGGACCGAACACCGGGGAGCTGTTTTTT.

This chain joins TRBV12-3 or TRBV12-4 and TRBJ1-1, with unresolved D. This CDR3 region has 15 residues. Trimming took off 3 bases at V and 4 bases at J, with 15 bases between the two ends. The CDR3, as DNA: TGTGCCAGCAGTTTTTCCGGGCCCGGAGGCACTGAAGCTTTCTTT. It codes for CASSFSGPGGTEAFF.

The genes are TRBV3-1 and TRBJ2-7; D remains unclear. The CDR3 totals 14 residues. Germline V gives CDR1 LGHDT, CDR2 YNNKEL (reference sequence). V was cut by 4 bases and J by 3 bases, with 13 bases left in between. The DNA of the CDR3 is TGTGCCAGCAGCCCAGGCCCTGGGAACTACGAGCAGTACTTC. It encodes CASSPGPGNYEQYF.

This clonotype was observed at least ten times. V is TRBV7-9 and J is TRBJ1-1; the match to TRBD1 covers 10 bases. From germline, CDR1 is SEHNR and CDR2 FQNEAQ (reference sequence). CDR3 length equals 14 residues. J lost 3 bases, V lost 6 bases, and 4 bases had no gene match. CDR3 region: CASSFGQGDTEAFF. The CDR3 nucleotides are TGTGCCAGCAGTTTCGGACAGGGGGACACTGAAGCTTTCTTT.

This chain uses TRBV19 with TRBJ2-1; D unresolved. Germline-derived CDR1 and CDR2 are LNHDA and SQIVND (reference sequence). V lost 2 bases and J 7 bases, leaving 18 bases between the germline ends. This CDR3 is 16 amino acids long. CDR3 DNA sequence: TGTGCCAGTAGTATAAGTCCTCAGCTACCCTCTAATGAGCAGTTCTTC. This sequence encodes CASSISPQLPSNEQFF.

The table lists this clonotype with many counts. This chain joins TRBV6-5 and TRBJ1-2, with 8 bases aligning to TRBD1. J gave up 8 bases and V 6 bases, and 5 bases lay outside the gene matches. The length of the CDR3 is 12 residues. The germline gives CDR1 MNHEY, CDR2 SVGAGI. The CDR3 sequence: CASRGQGGGYTF. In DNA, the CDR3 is TGTGCCAGCAGAGGACAGGGAGGAGGCTACACCTTC.

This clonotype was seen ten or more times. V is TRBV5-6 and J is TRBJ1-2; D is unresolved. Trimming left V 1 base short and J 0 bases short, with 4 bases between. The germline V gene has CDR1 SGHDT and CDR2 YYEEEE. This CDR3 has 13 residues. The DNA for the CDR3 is TGTGCCAGCAGCTTGAAGGCTAACTATGGCTACACCTTC. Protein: CASSLKANYGYTF.

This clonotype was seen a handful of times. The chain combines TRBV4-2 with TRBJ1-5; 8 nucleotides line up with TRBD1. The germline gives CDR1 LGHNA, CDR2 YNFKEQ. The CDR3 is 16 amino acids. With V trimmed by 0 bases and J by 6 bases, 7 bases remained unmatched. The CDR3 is CASSQDGQGGIQPQHF. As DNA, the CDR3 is TGTGCCAGCAGCCAAGACGGACAGGGAGGGATTCAGCCCCAGCATTTT.

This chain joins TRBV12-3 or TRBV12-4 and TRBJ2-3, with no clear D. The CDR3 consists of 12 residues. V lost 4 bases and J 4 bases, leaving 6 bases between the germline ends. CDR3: CASSYGADTQYF. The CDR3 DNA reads TGTGCCAGCAGTTACGGCGCAGATACGCAGTATTTT.

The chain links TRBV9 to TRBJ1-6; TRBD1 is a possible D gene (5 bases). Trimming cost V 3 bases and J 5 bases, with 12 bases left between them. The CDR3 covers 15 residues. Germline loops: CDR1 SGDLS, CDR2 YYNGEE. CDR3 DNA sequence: TGTGCCAGCAGCGAATTTGACAGAGATAATTCACCCCTCCACTTT. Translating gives CASSEFDRDNSPLHF.

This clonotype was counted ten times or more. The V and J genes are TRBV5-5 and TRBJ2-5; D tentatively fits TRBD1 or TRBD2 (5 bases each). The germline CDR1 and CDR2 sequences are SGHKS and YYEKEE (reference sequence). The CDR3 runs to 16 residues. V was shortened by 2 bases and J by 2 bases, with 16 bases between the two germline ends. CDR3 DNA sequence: TGTGCCAGCAGCTTTTCCGGGACCTCCGTTCAAGAGACCCAGTACTTC. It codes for CASSFSGTSVQETQYF.

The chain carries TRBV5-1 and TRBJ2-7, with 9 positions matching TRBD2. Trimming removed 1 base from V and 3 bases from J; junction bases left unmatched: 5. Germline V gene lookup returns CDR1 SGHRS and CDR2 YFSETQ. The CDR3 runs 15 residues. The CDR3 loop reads CASSLTAGGGYEQYF. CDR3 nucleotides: TGCGCCAGCAGCTTGACAGCGGGGGGCGGCTACGAGCAGTACTTC.

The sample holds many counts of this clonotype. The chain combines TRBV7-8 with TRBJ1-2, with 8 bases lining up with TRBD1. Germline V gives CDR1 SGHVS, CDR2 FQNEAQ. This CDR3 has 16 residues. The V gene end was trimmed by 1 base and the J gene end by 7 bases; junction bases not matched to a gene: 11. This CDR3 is CASSLELGRGLPGYTF. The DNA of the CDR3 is TGTGCCAGCAGCTTAGAACTTGGCAGGGGGCTGCCTGGCTACACCTTC.

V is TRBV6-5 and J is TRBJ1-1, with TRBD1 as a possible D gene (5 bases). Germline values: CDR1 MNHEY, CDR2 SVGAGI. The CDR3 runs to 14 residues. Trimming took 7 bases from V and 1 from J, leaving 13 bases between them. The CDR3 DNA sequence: TGTGCCAGCATTATGGACGGACAGAACACTGAAGCTTTCTTT. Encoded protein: CASIMDGQNTEAFF.

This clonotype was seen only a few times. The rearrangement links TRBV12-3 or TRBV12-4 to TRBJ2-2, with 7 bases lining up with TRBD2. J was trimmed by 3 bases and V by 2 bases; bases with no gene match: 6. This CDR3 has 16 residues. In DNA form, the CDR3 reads TGTGCCAGCAGTTTAAGGCTAGCGGCATACACCGGGGAGCTGTTTTTT. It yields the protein CASSLRLAAYTGELFF.

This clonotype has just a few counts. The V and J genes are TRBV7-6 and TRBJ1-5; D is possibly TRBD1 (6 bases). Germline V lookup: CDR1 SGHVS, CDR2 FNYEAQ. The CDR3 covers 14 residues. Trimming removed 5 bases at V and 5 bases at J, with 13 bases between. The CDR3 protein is CASSLDSKDQPQHF. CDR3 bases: TGTGCCAGCAGCCTGGACAGCAAGGATCAGCCCCAGCATTTT.

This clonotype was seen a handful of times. CDR3 region: CASSIGRSYEQYF. CDR3 bases: TGTGCCAGTAGTATAGGTCGCAGCTACGAGCAGTACTTC. This chain joins TRBV19 and TRBJ2-7; D not resolved. Germline CDR1 is LNHDA and CDR2 is SQIVND (reference sequence). This CDR3 is built from 13 residues. Trimming stripped 1 base from V and 3 bases from J, with 7 bases between.

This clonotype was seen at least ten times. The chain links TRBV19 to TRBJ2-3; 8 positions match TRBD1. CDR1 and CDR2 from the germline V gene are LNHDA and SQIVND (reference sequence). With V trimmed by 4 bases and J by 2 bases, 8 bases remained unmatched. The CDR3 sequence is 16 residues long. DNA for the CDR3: TGTGCCAGTAGTACCTTCCGGGACAGGCACACAGATACGCAGTATTTT. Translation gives CASSTFRDRHTDTQYF. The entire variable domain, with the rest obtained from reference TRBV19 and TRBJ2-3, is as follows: DGGITQSPKYLFRKEGQNVTLSCEQNLNHDAMYWYRQDPGQGLRLIYYSQIVNDFQKGDIAEGYSVSREKKESFPLTVTSAQKNPTAFYLCASSTFRDRHTDTQYFGPGTRLTVL.

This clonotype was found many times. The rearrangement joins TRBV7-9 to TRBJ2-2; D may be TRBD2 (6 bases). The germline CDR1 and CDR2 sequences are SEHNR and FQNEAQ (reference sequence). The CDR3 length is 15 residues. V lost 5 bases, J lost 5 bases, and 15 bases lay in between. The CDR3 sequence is CASSLNKGRTGELFF. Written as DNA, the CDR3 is TGTGCCAGCAGCCTCAACAAGGGGAGGACCGGGGAGCTGTTTTTT.

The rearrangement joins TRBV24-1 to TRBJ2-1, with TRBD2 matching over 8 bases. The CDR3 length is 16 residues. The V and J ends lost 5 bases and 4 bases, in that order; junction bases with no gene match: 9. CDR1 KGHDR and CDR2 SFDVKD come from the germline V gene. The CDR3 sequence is CATSGVTSGDYNEQFF. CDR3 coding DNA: TGTGCCACCAGTGGGGTTACTAGCGGAGATTACAATGAGCAGTTCTTC.

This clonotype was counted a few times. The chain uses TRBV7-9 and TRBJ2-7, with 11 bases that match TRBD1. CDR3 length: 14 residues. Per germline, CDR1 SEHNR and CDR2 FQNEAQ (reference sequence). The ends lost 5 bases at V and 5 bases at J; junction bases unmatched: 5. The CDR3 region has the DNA TGTGCCAGCAGCCCGGACAGGGGGCTGAACGAGCAGTACTTC. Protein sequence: CASSPDRGLNEQYF.

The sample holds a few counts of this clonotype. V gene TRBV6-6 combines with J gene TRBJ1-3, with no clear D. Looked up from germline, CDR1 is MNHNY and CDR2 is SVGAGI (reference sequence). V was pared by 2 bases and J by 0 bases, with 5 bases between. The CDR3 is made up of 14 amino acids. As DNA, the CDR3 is TGTGCCAGCAGTTACCTCCGCTCTGGAAACACCATATATTTT. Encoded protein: CASSYLRSGNTIYF.

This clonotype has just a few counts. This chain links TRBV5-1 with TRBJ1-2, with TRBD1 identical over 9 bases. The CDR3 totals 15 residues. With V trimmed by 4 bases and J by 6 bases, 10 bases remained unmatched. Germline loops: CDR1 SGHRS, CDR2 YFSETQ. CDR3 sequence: CASSINRGHEDGYTF. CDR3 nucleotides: TGCGCCAGCAGCATAAACAGGGGGCATGAGGATGGCTACACCTTC.

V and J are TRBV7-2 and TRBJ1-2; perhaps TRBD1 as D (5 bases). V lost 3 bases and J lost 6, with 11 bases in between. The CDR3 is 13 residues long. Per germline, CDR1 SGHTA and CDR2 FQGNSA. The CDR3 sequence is CASSFRQGHGYTF. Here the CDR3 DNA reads TGTGCCAGCAGCTTTAGGCAGGGACATGGCTACACCTTC.

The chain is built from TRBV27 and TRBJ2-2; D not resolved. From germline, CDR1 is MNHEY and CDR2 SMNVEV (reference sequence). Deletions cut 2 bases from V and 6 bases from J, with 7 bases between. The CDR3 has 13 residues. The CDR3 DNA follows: TGTGCCAGCAGTTTAAGTTTACCCGGGGAGCTGTTTTTT. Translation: CASSLSLPGELFF.

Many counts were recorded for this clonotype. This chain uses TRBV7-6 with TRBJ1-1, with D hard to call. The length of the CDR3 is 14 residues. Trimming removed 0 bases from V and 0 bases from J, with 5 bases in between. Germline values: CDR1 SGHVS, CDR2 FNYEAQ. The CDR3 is CASSLAHMNTEAFF. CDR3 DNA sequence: TGTGCCAGCAGCTTAGCGCACATGAACACTGAAGCTTTCTTT.

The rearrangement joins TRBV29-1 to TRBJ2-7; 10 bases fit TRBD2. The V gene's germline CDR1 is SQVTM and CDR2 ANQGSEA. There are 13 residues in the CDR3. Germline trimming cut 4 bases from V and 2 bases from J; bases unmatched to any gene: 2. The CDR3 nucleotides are TGCAGCGTTGTCGGACTAGCGGCCTACGAGCAGTACTTC. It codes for CSVVGLAAYEQYF.

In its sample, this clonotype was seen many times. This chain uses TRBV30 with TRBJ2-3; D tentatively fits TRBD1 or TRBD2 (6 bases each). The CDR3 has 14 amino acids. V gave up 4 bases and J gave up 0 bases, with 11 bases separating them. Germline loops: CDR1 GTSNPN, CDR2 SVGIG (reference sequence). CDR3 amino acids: CAWNPGASTDTQYF. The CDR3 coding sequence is TGTGCCTGGAACCCGGGGGCCAGCACAGATACGCAGTATTTT.